A single sample is the source of the 30 T cell receptor beta chains below, sequenced in a study of blood T cell repertoires in COVID-19. The protocol was immunoSEQ multiplex PCR, while the TCRdb copy is restricted to in-frame clones and leaves out a portion. The table has about 100,000 clones, 70% to 90% seen once. The material sequenced was peripheral blood. These receptors were collected from a man older than 75 with active or convalescent COVID-19.

This rearrangement joins TRBV7-2 to TRBJ2-5, with D perhaps TRBD2 (6 bases). CDR3 length: 14 residues. The V gene's germline CDR1 is SGHTA and CDR2 FQGNSA. V gave up 3 bases and J gave up 4 bases, with 12 bases separating them. The CDR3 DNA reads TGTGCCAGCAGCTTGCGGCCCGGGGGAGAGACCCAGTACTTC. Residues: CASSLRPGGETQYF.

CDR3 amino acids: CASSSNPGQGRETQYF. The CDR3 nucleotides are TGCGCCAGCAGCTCGAACCCTGGACAGGGGAGGGAGACCCAGTACTTC. This chain uses TRBV5-1 with TRBJ2-5; 9 positions match TRBD1. Per the germline V gene, CDR1 is SGHRS and CDR2 is YFSETQ. This CDR3 has 16 amino acids. The ends lost 3 bases at V and 5 bases at J; junction bases unmatched: 11.

V gene TRBV5-1 combines with J gene TRBJ2-3; 9 nucleotides line up with TRBD1. Losses at the gene ends were 0 bases for V and 6 bases for J; bases not matched to a gene: 8. This CDR3 has 16 residues. CDR1 and CDR2 (germline): SGHRS, YFSETQ. The CDR3 region has the DNA TGCGCCAGCAGCTTGGATACAGGGGGCCGGGTGGATACGCAGTATTTT. Its translation: CASSLDTGGRVDTQYF.

The chain recombines TRBV29-1 with TRBJ1-1; the D gene is possibly TRBD1 (6 bases). Germline CDR1 is SQVTM and CDR2 is ANQGSEA. The CDR3 contains 13 residues. V was trimmed by 8 bases and J by 2 bases, leaving 15 bases between them. CDR3 amino acids: CSPYGGANTEAFF. Written as DNA, the CDR3 is TGCAGCCCATACGGGGGGGCTAACACTGAAGCTTTCTTT.

This chain connects TRBV15 to TRBJ2-1; 8 bases map to TRBD2. The CDR3 is 15 amino acids. The germline V gene has CDR1 LNHNV and CDR2 YYDKDF (reference sequence). Losses at the gene ends were 0 bases for V and 6 bases for J; bases not matched to a gene: 4. CDR3 sequence: CATSRDVTSGNEQFF. The CDR3 nucleotides read TGTGCCACCAGCAGAGATGTTACTAGCGGCAATGAGCAGTTCTTC.

The CDR3 bases are TGTGCCAGCAGTTTATCAGCAGGAACCTACGAGCAGTACTTC. Residues: CASSLSAGTYEQYF. The J gene is TRBJ2-7, the V gene TRBV27; D ambiguous. This CDR3 spans 14 amino acids. V was clipped by 0 bases and J by 2 bases, with 8 bases between them. Germline V gene lookup returns CDR1 MNHEY and CDR2 SMNVEV (reference sequence).

CDR3 sequence (DNA): TGTGCCAGCAGACCCGGGACAGGGTTTGGCTACACCTTC. Amino acid sequence: CASRPGTGFGYTF. The chain carries TRBV2 and TRBJ1-2, with TRBD1 identical over 9 bases. Germline values: CDR1 SNHLY, CDR2 FYNNEI. V trimming: 6 bases; J trimming: 7 bases; junction bases outside the gene matches: 6. CDR3 length: 13 amino acids.

The chain couples TRBV6-6 to TRBJ1-1; a weak D match, TRBD1 (5 bases). Germline V gene data show CDR1 as MNHNY and CDR2 as SVGAGI (reference sequence). V was clipped by 5 bases and J by 3 bases, with 13 bases between them. The CDR3 is made up of 14 amino acids. CDR3 region: CASSRGGADTEAFF. CDR3 nucleotides: TGTGCCAGCAGTAGGGGTGGGGCGGACACTGAAGCTTTCTTT.

This chain links TRBV4-2 with TRBJ1-5, with TRBD1 matching 8 bases. The CDR3 sequence is 16 residues long. CDR1 LGHNA and CDR2 YNFKEQ come from the germline V gene. The J segment lost 5 bases and the V segment lost 0 bases, leaving 6 bases of the junction unmatched. The DNA of the CDR3 is TGTGCCAGCAGCCAAGATCTCGCAGGGGGCGATCAGCCCCAGCATTTT. Residues: CASSQDLAGGDQPQHF.

This clone was found once. This chain connects TRBV12-5 to TRBJ2-7; 8 bases fit TRBD2. Germline loops: CDR1 LGHNT, CDR2 FRNRAP. The CDR3 sequence is 17 residues long. J gave up 0 bases and V 6 bases, and 13 bases lay outside the gene matches. The CDR3 coding sequence is TGTGCTAGTGGCACCCCCGTCTTGCGGGAGGTCTCCTACGAGCAGTACTTC. It translates to CASGTPVLREVSYEQYF. Filled out from reference TRBV12-5 and TRBJ2-7, the complete variable domain reads DARVTQTPRHKVTEMGQEVTMRCQPILGHNTVFWYRQTMMQGLELLAYFRNRAPLDDSGMPKDRFSAEMPDATLATLKIQPSEPRDSAVYFCASGTPVLREVSYEQYFGPGTRLTVT.

This chain uses TRBV6-5 with TRBJ2-7; 9 bases fit TRBD2. The V gene's germline CDR1 is MNHEY and CDR2 SVGAGI. J lost 2 bases, V lost 0 bases, and 5 bases had no gene match. The length of the CDR3 is 16 residues. CDR3 sequence reads: CASSYSRLAVTYEQYF. The CDR3 region has the DNA TGTGCCAGCAGTTACTCGAGACTAGCGGTAACCTACGAGCAGTACTTC.

The chain employs TRBV6-1 and TRBJ2-7, with TRBD1 as a possible D gene (5 bases). The CDR3 sequence is 12 residues long. V shed 2 bases and J shed 3 bases, with 5 bases lying between them. Germline V gene lookup returns CDR1 MNHNS and CDR2 SASEGT. CDR3 nucleotide sequence: TGTGCCAGCAGTGAAAGGGGCTACGAGCAGTACTTC. Amino acids: CASSERGYEQYF.

This clone was observed a single time. The rearrangement uses TRBV9 and TRBJ1-1; D gene ambiguous. The length of the CDR3 is 13 residues. The V gene's germline CDR1 is SGDLS and CDR2 YYNGEE. Deletions cut 2 bases from V and 1 base from J, with 6 bases between. The CDR3 spells CASSVAKNTEAFF. The CDR3 DNA is TGTGCCAGCAGCGTGGCCAAGAACACTGAAGCTTTCTTT. Drawing the rest from reference TRBV9 and TRBJ1-1, the complete variable domain is DSGVTQTPKHLITATGQRVTLRCSPRSGDLSVYWYQQSLDQGLQFLIQYYNGEERAKGNILERFSAQQFPDLHSELNLSSLELGDSALYFCASSVAKNTEAFFGQGTRLTVV.

This chain joins TRBV7-8 and TRBJ2-7, with unresolved D. Germline CDR1 SGHVS, CDR2 FQNEAQ. The CDR3 contains 14 residues. The ends were cut back, 1 base at V and 0 bases at J, with 7 bases in the middle. The CDR3 region has the DNA TGTGCCAGCAGCTTAGTCGCGATCTCCTACGAGCAGTACTTC. Translation gives CASSLVAISYEQYF. The full variable domain, with the rest looked up from reference TRBV7-8 and TRBJ2-7, is GAGVSQSPRYKVAKRGQDVALRCDPISGHVSLFWYQQALGQGPEFLTYFQNEAQLDKSGLPSDRFFAERPEGSVSTLKIQRTQQEDSAVYLCASSLVAISYEQYFGPGTRLTVT.

This chain links TRBV27 with TRBJ1-6, with a weak D call TRBD1 (5 bases). This CDR3 has 15 amino acids. Germline values: CDR1 MNHEY, CDR2 SMNVEV (reference sequence). V gave up 1 base and J gave up 9 bases, with 13 bases separating them. The CDR3 loop is CASSLLPGMGSPLHF. The CDR3 DNA reads as TGTGCCAGCAGTTTATTACCAGGGATGGGTTCACCCCTCCACTTT.

The V gene is TRBV11-2, the J gene TRBJ2-1, with TRBD2 matching 7 bases. Germline-derived CDR1 and CDR2 are SGHAT and FQNNGV. This CDR3 is 17 amino acids long. J was trimmed by 3 bases and V by 5 bases; bases with no gene match: 13. CDR3: CASSQYSGNSFYNEQFF. CDR3 nucleotides: TGTGCCAGCAGCCAATACAGCGGGAATAGTTTCTACAATGAGCAGTTCTTC.

The chain couples TRBV3-1 (or the pseudogene TRBV3-2) to TRBJ2-5; tentative D call: TRBD2 (6 bases). Trimming pared 0 bases from V and 7 bases from J, leaving 21 bases between. CDR3 length: 17 amino acids. In germline, CDR1 is LGHDT, CDR2 YNNKEL (reference sequence). The CDR3 reads CASSQETSGLPFGTQYF. CDR3 nucleotides: TGTGCCAGCAGCCAAGAAACCTCGGGACTCCCTTTTGGGACCCAGTACTTC.

The V gene is TRBV6-6, the J gene TRBJ1-5; tentative D call: TRBD1 (6 bases). Per germline, CDR1 MNHNY and CDR2 SVGAGI (reference sequence). There are 14 residues in the CDR3. V lost 8 bases and J lost 1, with 12 bases in between. The CDR3 sequence is CASLMGASNQPQHF. The CDR3 DNA is TGTGCCAGCCTAATGGGGGCCAGCAATCAGCCCCAGCATTTT.

The V gene is TRBV14, the J gene TRBJ2-1; D might be TRBD2 (6 bases). Per germline, CDR1 SGHDN and CDR2 FVKESK. V was pared by 1 base and J by 4 bases, with 14 bases between. The CDR3 runs 16 residues. CDR3 sequence: CASSQGREWPYNEQFF. In nucleotides, the CDR3 is TGTGCCAGCAGCCAAGGGAGGGAGTGGCCATACAATGAGCAGTTCTTC.

J is TRBJ1-1 and V is TRBV24-1, with D possibly being TRBD1 (5 bases). CDR1 and CDR2 (germline): KGHDR, SFDVKD. V was trimmed by 1 base and J by 0 bases, leaving 17 bases between them. The CDR3 contains 18 residues. CDR3 sequence reads: CATSDLGVEQALNTEAFF. In DNA, the CDR3 is TGTGCCACCAGTGATTTAGGGGTAGAACAGGCCTTGAACACTGAAGCTTTCTTT.

The V call is TRBV9, the J call TRBJ2-1; 7 bases align to TRBD2. The CDR3 runs to 15 residues. CDR1 and CDR2 from the germline V gene are SGDLS and YYNGEE. Losses at the gene ends were 0 bases for V and 3 bases for J; bases not matched to a gene: 3. CDR3 sequence: CASSVASGLYNEQFF. The CDR3, as DNA: TGTGCCAGCAGCGTAGCTAGCGGTCTCTACAATGAGCAGTTCTTC. Combining the CDR3 with reference TRBV9 and TRBJ2-1 gives the whole variable domain DSGVTQTPKHLITATGQRVTLRCSPRSGDLSVYWYQQSLDQGLQFLIQYYNGEERAKGNILERFSAQQFPDLHSELNLSSLELGDSALYFCASSVASGLYNEQFFGPGTRLTVL.

Concerning this clone itself: Other nucleotide sequences in the sample specify the same CDR3. The gene calls are TRBV5-1 and TRBJ1-4; D unresolved. The CDR3 covers 14 residues. Trimming pared 0 bases from V and 3 bases from J, leaving 6 bases between. Looked up from germline, CDR1 is SGHRS and CDR2 is YFSETQ. CDR3 in DNA: TGCGCCAGCAGCTTGGCCGGTGCTAATGAAAAACTGTTTTTT. It yields the protein CASSLAGANEKLFF.

CDR3: CASSLERGLRNSPLHF. In DNA, the CDR3 is TGTGCCAGCAGCTTGGAAAGGGGGCTAAGAAATTCACCCCTCCACTTT. The chain recombines TRBV5-6 with TRBJ1-6, with 7 bases that match TRBD1. The germline CDR1 and CDR2 sequences are SGHDT and YYEEEE. The CDR3 covers 16 residues. After removal of 0 bases from V and 7 bases from J, the junction contained 7 bases not matched to a gene.

The chain employs TRBV7-8 and TRBJ1-5, with a tentative D call TRBD1 (6 bases). The CDR3 is 14 residues long. Deletions cut 4 bases from V and 5 bases from J, with 12 bases between. Germline V gene lookup returns CDR1 SGHVS and CDR2 FQNEAQ. CDR3 DNA: TGTGCCAGCAGCTCGGACAGACCTTATCAGCCCCAGCATTTT. Translation gives CASSSDRPYQPQHF.

This chain uses TRBV6-5 with TRBJ1-2; the D is unclear. The CDR3 consists of 13 residues. From germline, CDR1 is MNHEY and CDR2 SVGAGI. Between the trimmed V and J ends, which lost 7 bases and 7 bases, there was a span of 16 bases. The DNA for the CDR3 is TGTGCCAGCACTCCTAGGCTCTGGAGTGGCTACACCTTC. Translated: CASTPRLWSGYTF.

This rearrangement joins TRBV7-6 to TRBJ1-3; D uncertain. CDR1 and CDR2 (germline): SGHVS, FNYEAQ. The ends were cut back, 1 base at V and 1 base at J, with 8 bases in the middle. This CDR3 has 15 residues. The CDR3 DNA sequence: TGTGCCAGCAGCTTAGATGTTTTATCTGGAAACACCATATATTTT. It is translated as CASSLDVLSGNTIYF. The whole variable domain, remainder taken from reference TRBV7-6 and TRBJ1-3, is GAGVSQSPRYKVTKRGQDVALRCDPISGHVSLYWYRQALGQGPEFLTYFNYEAQQDKSGLPNDRFSAERPEGSISTLTIQRTEQRDSAMYRCASSLDVLSGNTIYFGEGSWLTVV.

This chain joins TRBV27 and TRBJ2-7, with a possible D match to TRBD1 (6 bases). Between the trimmed V and J ends, which lost 6 bases and 4 bases, there was a span of 16 bases. CDR1 and CDR2 from the germline V gene are MNHEY and SMNVEV (reference sequence). The CDR3 consists of 14 residues. The chain's CDR3 is CASSRTGHGYEQYF. The CDR3 coding sequence is TGTGCCAGCAGCCGCACGGGACACGGTTACGAGCAGTACTTC.

This chain connects TRBV7-2 to TRBJ1-5, with a possible D match to TRBD1 (6 bases). The CDR3 covers 13 residues. V shed 3 bases and J shed 7 bases, with 10 bases lying between them. Germline CDR1 reads SGHTA; CDR2 reads FQGNSA. The CDR3 protein is CASSLKGGQPQHF. CDR3 coding DNA: TGTGCCAGCAGCTTGAAGGGGGGGCAGCCCCAGCATTTT.

In its sample, this clone was seen once. The gene calls are TRBV20-1 and TRBJ1-1; no firm D call. V shed 6 bases and J shed 11 bases, with 13 bases lying between them. Germline V gives CDR1 DFQATT, CDR2 SNEGSKA (reference sequence). CDR3 length: 10 amino acids. The CDR3: CSAPDSIAFF. CDR3 sequence (DNA): TGCAGTGCGCCAGACTCTATTGCTTTCTTT.

The chain recombines TRBV28 with TRBJ2-2, with a tentative D call TRBD1 (6 bases). Germline CDR1 is MDHEN and CDR2 is SYDVKM. Trimming left V 3 bases short and J 0 bases short, with 8 bases between. The CDR3 extends over 15 amino acids. This CDR3 is CASSFRGSNTGELFF. The CDR3 DNA is TGTGCCAGCAGTTTCAGGGGATCGAACACCGGGGAGCTGTTTTTT.